This TCR beta chain was recorded in a study of regulatory T cells in long-lasting Graves disease. Study-wide findings and caveats: Persistent patients shared more public clonotypes (about 2,800) than newly diagnosed patients (approximately 1,000). When disease was persistent, TRBV28, TRBJ1-2 and TRBJ2-5 were the favored segments.

Construction of TCR beta libraries relied on iRepertoire HTBI primers and on Arm-PCR targeting CDR3 regions. As processed by the authors: The study identified more than 55 TRBV and some 13 TRBJ segments across samples. TCRdb reanalysed the multiplex PCR reads using MiXCR and keeps one entry per CDR3 protein. In this record, the V and J calls reflect TCRdb's handling and not the investigators' own analysis. The repertoire has under 300,000 distinct CDR3 sequences, 20% to 25% of them found once; the top ten carry over 11%. Germline V gene lookup returns CDR1 SQVTM and CDR2 ANQGSEA. Trimming shortened V by 6 bases and J by 5 bases, and 19 bases separated the two germline ends. The CDR3 runs 14 residues. In its sample, this clonotype was seen many times. The target antigen is unknown. Time point denoted: newly diagnosed GD, antithyroid drugs for less than 3 months. The authors made the TCR library using RNA they extracted from PBMCs.

The sequence was obtained from a female donor with Graves disease. The gene calls are TRBV29-1 and TRBJ2-5; the D call may be TRBD1 or TRBD2 (6 bases each). The sample was peripheral blood mononuclear cells (PBMCs), taken at new diagnosis, from a patient treated with antithyroid drugs. CDR3 nucleotides: TGCAGCGTAGCCAGGACGGGGGCCCAGGAGACCCAGTACTTC. Translation gives CSVARTGAQETQYF.